This is a list of T cell receptor beta chains from one sample in a study of cytomegalovirus exposure and HLA in healthy donors. Measured with immunoSEQ multiplex PCR; TCRdb has only the in-frame clones, and not every one. The profile shows over 120,000 clones, 60% to 85% of them singletons. Input material: PBMCs. Receptors were obtained from a man aged 25 to 40 in good health and CMV-seronegative. Each CDR3 is given with its conserved first and last residue. A D gene is named only where the DNA matches it firmly.

>TRBV5-1|.|TRBJ2-7|12
CASSADRAEQYF
>TRBV19|.|TRBJ2-2|17
CASSIDRGTEITGELFF
>TRBV28|.|TRBJ1-1|15
CASSLYDGGNTEAFF
>TRBV12-5|TRBD1|TRBJ2-2|16
CASGQIPGQETGELFF
>TRBV5-1|.|TRBJ2-3|14
CASSPQGGTDTQYF
>TRBV29-1|TRBD1|TRBJ1-5|15
CSVAQGVGSNQPQHF
>TRBV30|TRBD2|TRBJ2-3|14
CALRLAGSPDTQYF
>TRBV6-5|TRBD2|.|14
CASSYRGGDDEQYF
>TRBV19|.|TRBJ1-1|14
CASSIGGAHTEAFF
>TRBV19|TRBD2|TRBJ2-1|14
CASSMWEGIDEQFF
>TRBV27|TRBD2|TRBJ2-5|17
CASTEGGTSGGGKTQYF
>TRBV18|.|TRBJ2-7|12
CASSPQTDEQYF
>TRBV27|.|TRBJ1-5|13
CASRSGGNQPQHF
>TRBV5-4|TRBD1|TRBJ1-2|14
CASSTRTGFNGYTF
>TRBV6-1|.|TRBJ1-1|13
CASSEGQGTEAFF
>TRBV11-2|.|TRBJ2-2|15
CAVTGTSTNAGELFF
>TRBV2|TRBD2|TRBJ2-1|16
CASSEHGTSGYNEQFF
>TRBV28|TRBD1|TRBJ2-7|15
CASSEQGARSYEQYF
>TRBV11-3|.|TRBJ1-2|15
CASRDHGGPNYGYTF
>TRBV5-1|.|TRBJ2-2|17
CASSLAASLRVTGELFF
>TRBV6-5|.|TRBJ2-1|14
CASGPAGTYNEQFF
>TRBV7-2|.|TRBJ1-2|16
CASSLANWGTATGYTF
>TRBV2|.|TRBJ2-5|15
CASGLDTGLQETQYF
>TRBV16|.|TRBJ2-2|15
CASSQGVRNTGELFF
>TRBV15|.|TRBJ2-7|17
CATSPPPQGPSSYEQYF
>TRBV6-5|TRBD1|TRBJ1-1|14
CASSPITGGTEAFF
>TRBV5-6|.|TRBJ2-2|16
CASSSADRMNTGELFF
>TRBV5-5|.|TRBJ1-5|15
CASSGEARGNQPQHF
>TRBV5-1|.|TRBJ2-5|15
CASSPHPRGIETQYF
>TRBV27|.|TRBJ1-1|13
CASSFRENTEAFF
>TRBV18|TRBD2|TRBJ2-7|16
CASSPPGWEGLYEQYF
>TRBV7-9|.|TRBJ2-6|15
CASSTWLGGANVLTF
>TRBV6-4|TRBD1|TRBJ2-1|14
CASSGRQGVNEQFF
>TRBV25-1|.|TRBJ2-7|16
CASTGRRGSSSYEQYF
>TRBV6-6|.|TRBJ2-3|16
CASRSRTHDGADTQYF
>TRBV5-1|TRBD2|TRBJ2-3|16
CASSPLSGSPTDTQYF
>TRBV7-9|.|TRBJ1-3|13
CASSSTTGNTIYF